This note documents a single T cell receptor beta chain sequence. Its antigen remains unknown. This specimen comes from a study of T cell responses to AZD1222 COVID-19 vaccine. TCRdb's table, derived via immunoSEQ multiplex PCR, lists solely in-frame clones and lacks some. The sample lists tens of thousands of clones; approximately 91% were seen once. The CDR3 contains 14 residues. V gave up 4 bases and J gave up 8 bases, with 16 bases separating them. Germline V CDR1 and CDR2: SGDLS, YYNGEE. Findings and caveats of the study: Two AZD1222 doses significantly raised spike-specific TCR breadth and depth over controls.

This receptor was identified in an adult in good health. The rearrangement uses TRBV9 and TRBJ1-5; D perhaps matches TRBD1 (5 bases). This specimen consisted of peripheral blood, obtained on day 0 of AZD1222 vaccination. Written as DNA, the CDR3 is TGTGCCAGCAGCCCCAATCAGGGTAAGGAGCCCCAGCATTTT. It encodes CASSPNQGKEPQHF.